This TCR beta chain emerged from a study of blood T cell repertoires in COVID-19. Clinical histories supplied by participants themselves formed the basis of cohort assignment. Donors in Cohort 3 who had recovered were those with two negative PCRs, healthcare professional clearance, or resolution of their symptoms. Profiling relied on immunoSEQ multiplex PCR, and the TCRdb table lists in-frame clones only, not all of them. The data hold 250,000 to 350,000 clones, with more than 75% observed a single time. The V end was cut by 1 base, the J end by 4 bases, with 10 bases between. The CDR3 extends over 15 amino acids. Germline loops: CDR1 MDHEN, CDR2 SYDVKM.

The chain uses TRBV28 and TRBJ2-2; D ambiguous. Sample: PBMCs or T cells enriched from blood (not recorded which). The clonotype was recovered from a woman under 30 who had recovered from COVID-19. CDR3 bases: TGTGCCAGCAGTTTATCTGGGTCGGGCACCGGGGAGCTGTTTTTT. Protein sequence: CASSLSGSGTGELFF.